This T cell receptor (beta chain) originates from a study of beta chain features in type 1 diabetes. Expressed TCRB transcripts got sequenced, as all isolated RNA was reverse transcribed. TCRdb's table, derived via immunoSEQ multiplex PCR, lists solely in-frame clones and lacks some. This sample carries about 260,000 clones, 68% of them seen once, and the ten largest clones take around 0.05%. Findings and limits, study-wide: Individuals with type 1 diabetes displayed fewer insertions and more deletions at VDJ junctions. In all four CD4+ subsets, TCRB CDR3 length was significantly, moderately reduced in type 1 diabetes.

Every participating donor gave one draw, a heparinised blood sample averaging about 110 mL. Sorting of CD4+ naive, central memory, regulatory and stem cell-like memory cells was performed via CD45RO/CCR7/CD25/CD127/CD95/CD27. Germline CDR1 is GTSNPN and CDR2 is SVGIG (reference sequence). This CDR3 region has 13 residues. Deletions cut 2 bases from V and 6 bases from J, with 10 bases between. On this clone itself: Antigen specificity is unknown.

The sequencing sample was made of naive CD4+ T cells from blood. This clonotype originated in a man under 40 in good health. The rearrangement links TRBV30 to TRBJ2-2; no firm D call. The chain's CDR3 is CAWSHGSAGELFF. CDR3 DNA sequence: TGTGCCTGGAGTCATGGGTCGGCCGGGGAGCTGTTTTTT.